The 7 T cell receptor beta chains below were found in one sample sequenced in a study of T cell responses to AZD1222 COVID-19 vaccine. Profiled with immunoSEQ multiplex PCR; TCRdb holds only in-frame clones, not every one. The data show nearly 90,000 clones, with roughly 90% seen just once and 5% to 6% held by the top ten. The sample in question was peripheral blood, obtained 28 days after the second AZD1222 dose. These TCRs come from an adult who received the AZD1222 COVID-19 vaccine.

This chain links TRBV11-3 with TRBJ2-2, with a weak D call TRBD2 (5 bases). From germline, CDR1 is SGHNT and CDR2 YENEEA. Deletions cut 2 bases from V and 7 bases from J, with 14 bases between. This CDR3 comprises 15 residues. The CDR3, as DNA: TGTGCCAGCAGCTTACCATTATTTGAGGGCGGGGAGCTGTTTTTT. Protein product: CASSLPLFEGGELFF.

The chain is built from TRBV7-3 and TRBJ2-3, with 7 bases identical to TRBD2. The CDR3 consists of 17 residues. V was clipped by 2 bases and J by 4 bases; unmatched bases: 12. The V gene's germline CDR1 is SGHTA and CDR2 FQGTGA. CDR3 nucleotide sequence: TGTGCCAGCAGCTTATTCTCGCGGGGGAGTCGCCCAGATACGCAGTATTTT. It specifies CASSLFSRGSRPDTQYF.

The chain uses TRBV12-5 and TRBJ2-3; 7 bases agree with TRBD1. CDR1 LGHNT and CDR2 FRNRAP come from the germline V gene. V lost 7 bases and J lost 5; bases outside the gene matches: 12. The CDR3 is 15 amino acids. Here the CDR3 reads CASAPGQPRGDTQYF. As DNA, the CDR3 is TGTGCTAGTGCCCCGGGACAGCCCAGGGGAGATACGCAGTATTTT.

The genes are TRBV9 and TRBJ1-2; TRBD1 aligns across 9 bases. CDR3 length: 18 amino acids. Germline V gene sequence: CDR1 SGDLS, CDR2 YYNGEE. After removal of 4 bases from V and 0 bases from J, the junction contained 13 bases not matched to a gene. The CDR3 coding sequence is TGTGCCAGCAGCCCCAGCCACAGGGGGCTAGTATCTAACTATGGCTACACCTTC. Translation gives CASSPSHRGLVSNYGYTF. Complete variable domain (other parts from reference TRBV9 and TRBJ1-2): DSGVTQTPKHLITATGQRVTLRCSPRSGDLSVYWYQQSLDQGLQFLIQYYNGEERAKGNILERFSAQQFPDLHSELNLSSLELGDSALYFCASSPSHRGLVSNYGYTFGSGTRLTVV.

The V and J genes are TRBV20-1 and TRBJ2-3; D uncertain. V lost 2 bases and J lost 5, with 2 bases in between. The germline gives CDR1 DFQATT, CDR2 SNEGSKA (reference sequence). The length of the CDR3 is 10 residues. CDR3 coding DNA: TGCAGTGCTAGACTAGATACGCAGTATTTT. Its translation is CSARLDTQYF.

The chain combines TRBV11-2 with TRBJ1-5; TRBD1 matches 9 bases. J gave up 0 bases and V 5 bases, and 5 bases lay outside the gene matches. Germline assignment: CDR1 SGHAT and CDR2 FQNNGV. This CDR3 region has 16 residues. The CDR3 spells CASSLGTGNSNQPQHF. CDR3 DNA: TGTGCCAGCAGCCTGGGGACAGGGAATAGCAATCAGCCCCAGCATTTT.

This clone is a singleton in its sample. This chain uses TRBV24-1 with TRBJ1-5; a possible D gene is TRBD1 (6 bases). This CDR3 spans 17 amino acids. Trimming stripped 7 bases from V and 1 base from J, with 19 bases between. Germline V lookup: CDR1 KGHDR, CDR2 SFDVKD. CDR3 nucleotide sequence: TGTGCCACCAGGAAGGGGGGGTTGGGCATGAGCAATCAGCCCCAGCATTTT. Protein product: CATRKGGLGMSNQPQHF.